Described below is a single T cell receptor beta chain sequence and its context. The sample is drawn from a study of blood T cell repertoires in COVID-19. The overall study: Samples taken during acute and convalescent COVID-19 were collected in the United States, Italy and Spain. In each case, the material was cDNA or gDNA derived from T cells, B-cell-depleted T cells, or PBMCs.

How the authors handled the data: It was from reference gene primer amplification that nucleated cell counts were estimated. Sequencing was performed with immunoSEQ multiplex PCR; in TCRdb, only in-frame clones are kept and a portion is missing. The V and J calls and the clone size are those of that table, but D and trimming were determined from the DNA. The sample shows 190,000 or so clones, roughly 78% of them seen only once. V was shortened by 8 bases and J by 6 bases, with 8 bases between the two germline ends. This CDR3 region has 11 residues. Germline V gene lookup returns CDR1 MNHEY and CDR2 SMNVEV (reference sequence).

The chain links TRBV27 to TRBJ2-1, with no clear D. This TCR came from a woman at least 80 years old with active or convalescent COVID-19. The material sequenced was peripheral blood. CDR3 coding DNA: TGTGCCAGCCCTACGGTCAATGAGCAGTTCTTC. Protein sequence: CASPTVNEQFF.